The T cell receptor beta chain described here comes from a study of response to subunit inactivated influenza vaccine (dated by TCRdb to 2017 to 2018). As for the study more broadly: The study used deep quantitative T cell receptor repertoire profiling to track responses to a trivalent subunit inactivated influenza vaccine.

Worth noting for this clonotype: Which antigen it targets is not known. The record has no base qualities; no much larger clone is one base away.

V loses 8 bases at its end and J loses 6 bases; junction bases beyond the gene matches: 13. Taken from the germline V gene (reference sequence), the CDR1 and CDR2 loops are DFQATT and SNEGSKA. Counted from cysteine to phenylalanine, this CDR3 has 13 amino acids. Only CDR3 DNA is held: 39 bases, read in frame from base 1. The library was obtained by RT-PCR. The reads were generated on an Illumina HiSeq 2500. The raw public data were reprocessed by TCRdb itself: fastp quality trimming at Q25, MiXCR clonotype calling, in-frame beta chains only. Each CDR3 protein appears once, grouped with its most common genes and DNA. Here the sample has just under 550,000 distinct CDR3 sequences; roughly 25% occur a single time. The ten largest account for approximately 3% of the sample. Results the study describes overall, beyond this receptor: The authors proposed that each seasonal influenza vaccination may bring in only a limited number of new T cells.

This same sample was also part of a study on T cells expressing NK-cell markers. The second source states: The TCR beta cDNA libraries were made using 5'RACE template switching, a step that added both a universal primer site and unique molecular identifiers. TCR beta-chain repertoires were profiled in sorted CD3+CD56+NKG2C+, CD3+CD56+NKG2C- and CD3+CD56-NKG2C+ T-cell subsets from eight donors. Of the eight sequenced donors, seven were found to be HCMV-seropositive and one was found to be HCMV-seronegative. In several experiments an anti-gammadeltaTCR antibody was added to restrict sorting to alphabetaTCR-expressing T cells. For five or six donors, the dominant CD3+CD56+NKG2C+ clonotypes were among the top 10 CD8+ clonotypes and accounted for 1.0-7.0% of CD8+ T cells. Those dominant clonotypes were again the most abundant among CD3+CD56-NKG2C+ cells in several donors, at about 25-60.1%. Whether the expanded NKG2C-expressing T cell clones were specific for HCMV antigens remained unclear. The eight sequenced donors were randomly selected healthy volunteers, three men and five women. To determine HCMV serostatus, a commercial ELISA kit was used to detect HCMV-specific IgG in serum. Ficoll density gradient centrifugation was used to isolate peripheral blood mononuclear cells from blood. Magnetic immunoseparation with Miltenyi isolation kits was used to isolate CD4+ and CD8+ T cells from PBMC. Priming for cDNA synthesis came from the TCR beta constant segment, and two successive PCR amplification steps followed. Sequencing of the libraries produced 2 x 150 bp reads on Illumina HiSeq 2000/2500, MiSeq or NextSeq. MIGEC was used to demultiplex reads and group the reads by UMI, and MiTCR was used to assemble and quantify clonotypes. Only TCR cDNA sequences supported by at least two reads were kept to exclude erroneous sequences. Downstream repertoire analysis used the tcR package, and clonotypes were matched across fractions by CDR3 nucleotide sequence plus V segment. Antigen specificity was annotated against VDJdb with VDJmatch, allowing one amino acid substitution in CDR3.

Sequences were derived from CD4+ T cells sorted from PBMCs, sampled 11 to 12 days after vaccination. The V and J genes are TRBV20-1 and TRBJ2-7, with 7 bases aligning to TRBD1. This TCR was sampled from a man over 45 who received an inactivated influenza vaccine. Donor details come from another sample of the same person, matched by shared clones. The CDR3 in this case is CSTNRDRFGEQYF. In nucleotide form, the sequence is TGCAGTACGAACCGGGACAGATTCGGCGAGCAGTACTTC.